Given below is one TCR beta chain in context. No antigen is known for it. These data are taken from a study of T cells in Graves' hyperthyroidism and ophthalmopathy. Study findings and constraints: The blood repertoire included most of the expanded thyroid clonotypes above 0.001.

Patients with uncontrolled infections, other autoimmune diseases, pregnancy or lactation were excluded. For the diagnoses, clinical symptoms, serum thyroxine and TRAb, thyroid ultrasound and orbital computed tomography were used. The PBMCs studied were ones that came from roughly 11 ml fresh peripheral blood. The source material, RNA transcripts, was used to amplify TCR beta CDR3 regions. HTBI primers were used for first-round RT-PCR of the TCR CDR3. TCRdb itself ran the multiplex PCR reads through MiXCR, one entry per CDR3 protein. The sample includes 560,000 or so distinct CDR3 sequences, just under 20% of them seen just once. With 4 bases clipped from V and 5 bases from J, the junction kept 5 bases outside the gene matches. The CDR3 runs 14 residues. CDR1 is MNHEY, CDR2 SVGAGI, per germline.

The clonotype comes from a man aged 35-49 years with Graves' ophthalmopathy. The genes are TRBV6-5 and TRBJ1-1; 9 bases are a match to TRBD1. Source material: blood. CDR3 sequence reads: CASSFDRGNTEAFF. CDR3 DNA sequence: TGTGCCAGCAGTTTTGACAGGGGGAATACTGAAGCTTTCTTT.